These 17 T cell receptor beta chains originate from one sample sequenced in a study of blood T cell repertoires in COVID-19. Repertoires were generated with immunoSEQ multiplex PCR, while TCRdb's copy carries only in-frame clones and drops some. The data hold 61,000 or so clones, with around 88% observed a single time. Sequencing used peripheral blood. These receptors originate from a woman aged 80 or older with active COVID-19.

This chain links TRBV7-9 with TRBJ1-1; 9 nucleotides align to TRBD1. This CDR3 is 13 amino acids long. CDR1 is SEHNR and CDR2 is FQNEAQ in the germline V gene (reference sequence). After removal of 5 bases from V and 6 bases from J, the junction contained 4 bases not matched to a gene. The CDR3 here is CASSGQGWSEAFF. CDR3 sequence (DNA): TGTGCCAGCAGCGGACAGGGGTGGTCTGAAGCTTTCTTT.

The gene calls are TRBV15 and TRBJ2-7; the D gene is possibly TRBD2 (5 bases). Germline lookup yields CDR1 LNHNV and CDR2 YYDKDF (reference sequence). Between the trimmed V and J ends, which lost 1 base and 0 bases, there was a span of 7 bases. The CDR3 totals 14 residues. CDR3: CATSRAGSSYEQYF. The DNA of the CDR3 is TGTGCCACCAGCAGAGCGGGGTCCTCCTACGAGCAGTACTTC.

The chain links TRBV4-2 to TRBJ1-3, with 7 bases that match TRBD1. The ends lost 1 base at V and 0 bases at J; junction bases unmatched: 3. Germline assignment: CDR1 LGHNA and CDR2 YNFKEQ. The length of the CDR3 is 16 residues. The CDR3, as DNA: TGTGCCAGCAGCCAAGTGACAGGGATCTCTGGAAACACCATATATTTT. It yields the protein CASSQVTGISGNTIYF.

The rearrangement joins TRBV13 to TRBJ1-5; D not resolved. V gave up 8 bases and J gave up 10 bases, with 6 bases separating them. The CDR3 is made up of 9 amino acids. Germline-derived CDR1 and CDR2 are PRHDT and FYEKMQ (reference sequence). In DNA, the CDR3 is TGTGCCAGCGGCCGCCCCCAGCATTTT. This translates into CASGRPQHF.

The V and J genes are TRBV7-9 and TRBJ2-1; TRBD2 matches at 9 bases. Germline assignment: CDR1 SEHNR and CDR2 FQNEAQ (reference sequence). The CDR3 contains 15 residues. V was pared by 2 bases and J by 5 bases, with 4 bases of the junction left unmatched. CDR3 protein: CASSLWASGDNEQFF. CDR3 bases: TGTGCCAGCAGCTTATGGGCTAGCGGGGACAATGAGCAGTTCTTC.

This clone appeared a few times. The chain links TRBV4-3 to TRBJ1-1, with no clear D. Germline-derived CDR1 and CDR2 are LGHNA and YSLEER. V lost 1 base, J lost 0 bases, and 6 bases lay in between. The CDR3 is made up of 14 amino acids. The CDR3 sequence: CASSQGLVNTEAFF. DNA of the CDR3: TGCGCCAGCAGCCAAGGGTTAGTGAACACTGAAGCTTTCTTT.

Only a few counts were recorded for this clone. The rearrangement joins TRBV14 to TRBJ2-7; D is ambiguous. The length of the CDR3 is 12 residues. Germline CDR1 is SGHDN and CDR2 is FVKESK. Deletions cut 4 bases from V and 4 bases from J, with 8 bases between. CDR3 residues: CASSPRGYEQYF. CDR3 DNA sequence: TGTGCCAGCAGCCCTAGAGGTTACGAGCAGTACTTC.

The chain's CDR3 is CASSPTGIYEQYF. The CDR3 DNA follows: TGTGCCAGCAGCCCGACAGGGATCTACGAGCAGTACTTC. The chain uses TRBV11-2 and TRBJ2-7; 7 nucleotides align to TRBD1. Trimming removed 5 bases from V and 3 bases from J; junction bases left unmatched: 4. The CDR3 is 13 residues long. Germline values: CDR1 SGHAT, CDR2 FQNNGV.

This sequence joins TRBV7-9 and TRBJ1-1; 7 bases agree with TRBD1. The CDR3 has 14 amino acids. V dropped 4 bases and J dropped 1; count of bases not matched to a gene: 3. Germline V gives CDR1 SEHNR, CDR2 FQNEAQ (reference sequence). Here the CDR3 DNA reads TGTGCCAGCAGCTCCGGGACAGAGAACACTGAAGCTTTCTTT. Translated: CASSSGTENTEAFF.

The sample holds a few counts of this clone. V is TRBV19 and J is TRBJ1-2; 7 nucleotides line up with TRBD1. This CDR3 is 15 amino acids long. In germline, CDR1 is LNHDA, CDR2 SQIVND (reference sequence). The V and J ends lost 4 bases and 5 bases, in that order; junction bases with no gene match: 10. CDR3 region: CASSKDRTLRYGYTF. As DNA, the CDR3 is TGTGCCAGTAGTAAGGACAGGACCCTTCGGTATGGCTACACCTTC.

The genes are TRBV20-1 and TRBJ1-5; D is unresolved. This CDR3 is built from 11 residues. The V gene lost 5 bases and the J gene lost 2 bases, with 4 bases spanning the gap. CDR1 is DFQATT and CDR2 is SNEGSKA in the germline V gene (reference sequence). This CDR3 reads CSALGNQPQHF. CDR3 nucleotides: TGCAGTGCTCTTGGCAATCAGCCCCAGCATTTT.

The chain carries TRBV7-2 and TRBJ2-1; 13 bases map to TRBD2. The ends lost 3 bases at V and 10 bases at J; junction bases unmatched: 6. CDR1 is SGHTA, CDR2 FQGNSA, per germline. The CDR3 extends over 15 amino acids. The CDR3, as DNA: TGTGCCAGCAGCTTCACTAGCGGGGGGGCCAGGGAGCAGTTCTTC. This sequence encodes CASSFTSGGAREQFF.

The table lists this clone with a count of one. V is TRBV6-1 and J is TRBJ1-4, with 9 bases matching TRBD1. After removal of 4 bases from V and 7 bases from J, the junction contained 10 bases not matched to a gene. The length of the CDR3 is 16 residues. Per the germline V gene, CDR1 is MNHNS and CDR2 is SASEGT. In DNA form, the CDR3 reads TGTGCCAGCAGTGGCAAGCGGTACAGGGGGCCTGAAAAACTGTTTTTT. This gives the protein CASSGKRYRGPEKLFF.

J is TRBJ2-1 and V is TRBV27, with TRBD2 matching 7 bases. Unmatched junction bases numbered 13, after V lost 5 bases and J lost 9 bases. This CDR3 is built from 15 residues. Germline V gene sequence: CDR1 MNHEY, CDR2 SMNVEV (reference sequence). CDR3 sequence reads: CASSKGTRGISEQFF. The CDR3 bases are TGTGCCAGCAGTAAGGGGACGCGGGGGATCAGTGAGCAGTTCTTC.

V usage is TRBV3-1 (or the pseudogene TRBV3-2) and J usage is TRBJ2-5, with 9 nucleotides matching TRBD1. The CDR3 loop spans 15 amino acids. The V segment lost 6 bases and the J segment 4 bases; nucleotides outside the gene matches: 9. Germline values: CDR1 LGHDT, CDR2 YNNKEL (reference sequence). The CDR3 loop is CASSRRQGGIETQYF. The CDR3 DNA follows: TGTGCCAGCAGTCGCAGACAGGGGGGGATAGAGACCCAGTACTTC.

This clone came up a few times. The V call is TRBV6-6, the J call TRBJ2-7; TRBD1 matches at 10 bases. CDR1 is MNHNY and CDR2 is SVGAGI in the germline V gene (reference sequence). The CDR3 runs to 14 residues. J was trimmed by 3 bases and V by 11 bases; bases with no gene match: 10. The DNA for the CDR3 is TGTGCCGCCCGTTCCGGGACAGGGGACTACGAGCAGTACTTC. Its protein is CAARSGTGDYEQYF.

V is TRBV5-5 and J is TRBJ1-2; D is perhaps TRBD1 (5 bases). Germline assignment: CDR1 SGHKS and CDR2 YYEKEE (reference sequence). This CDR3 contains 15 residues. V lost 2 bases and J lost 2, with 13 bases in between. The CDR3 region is CASSFEGARNYGYTF. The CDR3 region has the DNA TGTGCCAGCAGCTTTGAAGGGGCGCGGAACTATGGCTACACCTTC.